A selection of T cell receptor beta chains follows, all from one sample in a study of cytomegalovirus exposure and HLA in healthy donors. Assay: immunoSEQ multiplex PCR; the TCRdb copy retains only in-frame clones and omits some. The sample has 62,000 or so clones, roughly 83% seen once; the top ten hold 4.3%. Sample: PBMCs. These receptors came from a young man in good health and CMV-seronegative. Each CDR3 is given with its conserved first and last residue. D genes are given only for firm matches. Not all rows give a size; the values are once, few, many and, for expanded clones, a class.

>TRBV19|-|-
CASSIDAGAGDTQYF
>TRBV4-3|few|TRBD1
CASRPADRAYYEQYF
>TRBV5-6|-|-
CASSLWRLNTNEKLFF
>TRBV7-9|-|TRBD2
CASSPGGRPWEEQYF
>TRBV5-4|-|-
CASSTPTTNEQFF
>TRBV2|-|-
CASSETEAYYEQYF
>TRBV10-3|-|-
CASQTQGIDQPQHF
>TRBV7-2|-|TRBD2
CASSVAGGGAYEQYF
>TRBV7-2|-|-
CASSQRRQYNEQFF
>TRBV10-2|-|-
CASSEGQGSGNTIYF
>TRBV5-4|-|TRBD1
CASRRQGGNYGYTF
>TRBV4-2|-|-
CASSGSLVISNQPQHF
>TRBV27|-|-
CASSLFPRGSGTDTQYF
>TRBV10-2|-|TRBD1
CARKDRTQSTVNQPQHF
>TRBV7-6|once|TRBD1
CASSLRQGSNTGELFF
>TRBV4-3|-|TRBD2
CASSQDWNGGKSGELFF
>TRBV2|-|TRBD2
CASSRSGGPSDTQYF
>TRBV11-2|-|TRBD1
CASSPDRGRSKVETQYF
>TRBV27|once|-
CASSVTGGDTGELFF
>TRBV4-2|-|-
CASSQEYQRGTDTQYF
>TRBV29-1|-|-
CSVGAPEATNEKLFF
>TRBV5-6|-|TRBD1
CASSRGQGNSEAFF
>TRBV18|-|TRBD1
CASSPLVRDRGYNEQFF
>TRBV19|-|TRBD2
CASRKLAGEETQYF
>TRBV29-1|-|TRBD1
CSVQDRETQYF
>TRBV11-3|-|TRBD2
CASSLDLAGGANEQFF
>TRBV6-6|-|-
CASNLRGNTEAFF
>TRBV5-1|-|TRBD1
CASSLAGQGARGYTF
>TRBV4-3|-|-
CASSRDKGTTRGEQYF
>TRBV28|-|-
CASSSGGRVSPLHF
>TRBV5-1|-|TRBD2
CASSPVTSGHQETQYF
>TRBV9|-|-
CASSVSGGTAVGNSPLHF
>TRBV4-3|-|-
CASSQRQTEDYGYTF
>TRBV9|-|TRBD1
CASSPRQGTIYNEQFF
>TRBV4-1|-|-
CASSPPGYQPQHF
>TRBV19|-|TRBD1
CASSMGAQGQKSYEQYF